The present T cell receptor (beta chain) was sequenced within a study of T-cell memory formation after mild COVID-19. Study at large: Largely, TCR clusters stayed within a single donor.

General observations from the study: Still unconfirmed is whether the second-wave clones peaking on day 37 recognized SARS-CoV-2.

The V gene's germline CDR1 is MNHNS and CDR2 SASEGT. Trimming took off 7 bases at V and 0 bases at J, with 22 bases between the two ends. The CDR3 has 17 residues. Regarding this clonotype: What it binds is unknown.

Constant-segment primers were used for 5'RACE, and the resulting TCR alpha and TCR beta cDNA libraries carried sample barcodes and UMIs. MiXCR was run by TCRdb on the 5' RACE reads, yielding one entry per CDR3 protein. Altogether 190,000 or so distinct CDR3 sequences are present, more than 9% being singletons, with the ten largest covering approximately 2.8%. Sequenced: PBMCs or a T cell subset sorted from them (not recorded which). The TCR was taken from a man aged 18 to 29 who had mild COVID-19 (a few samples of this study predate the infection). Cell type and time point are not known. This rearrangement joins TRBV6-1 to TRBJ2-7; either TRBD1 or TRBD2 may supply D (6 bases each). In DNA form, the CDR3 reads TGTGCCAGCATCCTTCGGAGGGGGAGCGTGCCCTCCTACGAGCAGTACTTC. Translated: CASILRRGSVPSYEQYF.